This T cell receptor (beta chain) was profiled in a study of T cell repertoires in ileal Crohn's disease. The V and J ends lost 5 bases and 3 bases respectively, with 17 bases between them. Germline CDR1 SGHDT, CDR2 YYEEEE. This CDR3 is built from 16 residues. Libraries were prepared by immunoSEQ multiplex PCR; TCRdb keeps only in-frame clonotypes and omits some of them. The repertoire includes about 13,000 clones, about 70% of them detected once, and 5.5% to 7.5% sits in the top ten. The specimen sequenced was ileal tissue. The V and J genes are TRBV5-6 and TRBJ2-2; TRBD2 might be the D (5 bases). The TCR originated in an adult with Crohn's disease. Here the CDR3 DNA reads TGTGCCAGCAGATTGCTCGGGGATCGGGACACCGGGGAGCTGTTTTTT. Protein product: CASRLLGDRDTGELFF. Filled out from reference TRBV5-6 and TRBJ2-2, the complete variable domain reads DAGVTQSPTHLIKTRGQQVTLRCSPKSGHDTVSWYQQALGQGPQFIFQYYEEEERQRGNFPDRFSGHQFPNYSSELNVNALLLGDSALYLCASRLLGDRDTGELFFGEGSRLTVL.